This paragraph covers one T cell receptor (beta chain) sequence. The antigen remains unidentified. In the PCR, 60 Vbeta and 13 Jbeta primers were used. Generated by immunoSEQ multiplex PCR, the TCRdb table keeps only in-frame clones and is missing some. Of some 160,000 clones listed, roughly 80% are singletons. This specimen comes from a study of cytomegalovirus exposure and HLA in healthy donors. Study information: Approximately 83 million unique TCRs from HLA-typed donors were held in an early data release. Whole-study results and caveats: A later analysis linked a missense variant in DCLRE1C to the trimming of TCR beta V and J genes. Researchers catalogued some 160 TCR beta chains as cytomegalovirus-associated. A classifier reportedly called cytomegalovirus status with high sensitivity and specificity.

The CDR3 has 11 amino acids. Germline-derived CDR1 and CDR2 are SGHRS and YFSETQ. The V end lost 4 bases, the J end lost 9 bases, and 9 bases lay between the germline ends. The sample taken for sequencing was PBMCs. The sequence derives from a woman between 50 and 59 years old in good health and CMV-seronegative. This chain joins TRBV5-1 and TRBJ2-3; D not resolved. As DNA, the CDR3 is TGCGCCAGCAGCACCGACTTGACGCAGTATTTT. Its protein product is CASSTDLTQYF.